This entry describes one TCR beta chain. The CDR3 is made up of 15 amino acids. Germline lookup yields CDR1 ENHRY and CDR2 SYGVKD. V gave up 6 bases and J gave up 4 bases; unmatched junction bases: 7. The PCR had 60 Vbeta and 13 Jbeta primers. Using immunoSEQ multiplex PCR, the repertoire was profiled, and TCRdb retains in-frame clones only, with some absent. The repertoire consists of 120,000 to 150,000 clones, with approximately 80% occurring once and the leading ten covering 5% to 5.5%. This sample was taken from a study of cytomegalovirus exposure and HLA in healthy donors. The TCR was taken from a male donor in good health and CMV-seronegative. The V and J genes are TRBV10-3 and TRBJ2-1; 9 bases are shared with TRBD2. Input material: PBMCs. This CDR3 is CAISSLAGSYNEQFF. DNA of the CDR3: TGTGCCATCAGCAGCCTAGCGGGGTCTTACAATGAGCAGTTCTTC.